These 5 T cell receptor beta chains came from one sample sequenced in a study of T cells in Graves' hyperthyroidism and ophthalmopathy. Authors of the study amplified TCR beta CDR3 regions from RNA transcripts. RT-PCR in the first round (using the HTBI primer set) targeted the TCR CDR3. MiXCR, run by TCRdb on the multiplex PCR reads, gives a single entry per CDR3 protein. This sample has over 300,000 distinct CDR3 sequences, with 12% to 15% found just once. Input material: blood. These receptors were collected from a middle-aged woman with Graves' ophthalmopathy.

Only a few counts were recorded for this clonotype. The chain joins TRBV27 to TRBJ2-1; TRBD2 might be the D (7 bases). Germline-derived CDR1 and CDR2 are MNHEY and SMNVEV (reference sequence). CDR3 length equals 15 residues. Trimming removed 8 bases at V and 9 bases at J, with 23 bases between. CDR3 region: CASRPGGGRRAEQFF. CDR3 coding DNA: TGTGCCAGCCGCCCTGGGGGGGGGCGACGAGCTGAGCAGTTCTTC.

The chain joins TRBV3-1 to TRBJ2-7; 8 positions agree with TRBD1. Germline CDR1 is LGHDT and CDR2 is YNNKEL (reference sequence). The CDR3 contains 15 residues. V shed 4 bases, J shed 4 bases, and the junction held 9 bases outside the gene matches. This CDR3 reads CASSRDRGPPYEQYF. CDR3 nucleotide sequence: TGTGCCAGCAGCCGAGACAGGGGTCCTCCTTACGAGCAGTACTTC.

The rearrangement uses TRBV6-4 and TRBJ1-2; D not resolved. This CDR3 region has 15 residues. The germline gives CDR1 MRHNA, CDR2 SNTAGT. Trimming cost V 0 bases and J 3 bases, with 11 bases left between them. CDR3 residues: CASSDSIHRDYGYTF. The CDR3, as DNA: TGTGCCAGCAGTGACTCGATTCATAGGGACTATGGCTACACCTTC.

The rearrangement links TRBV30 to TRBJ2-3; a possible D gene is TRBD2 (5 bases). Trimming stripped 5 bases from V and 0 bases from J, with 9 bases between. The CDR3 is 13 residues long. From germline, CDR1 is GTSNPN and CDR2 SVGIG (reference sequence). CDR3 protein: CAWLGLSTDTQYF. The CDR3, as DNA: TGTGCCTGGCTAGGACTTAGCACAGATACGCAGTATTTT.

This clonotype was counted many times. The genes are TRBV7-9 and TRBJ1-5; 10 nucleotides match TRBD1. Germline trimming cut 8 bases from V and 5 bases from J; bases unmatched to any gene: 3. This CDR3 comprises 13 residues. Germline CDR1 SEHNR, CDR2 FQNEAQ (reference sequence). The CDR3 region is CASGDRGYQPQHF. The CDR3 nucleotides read TGTGCCAGCGGGGACAGGGGATATCAGCCCCAGCATTTT.